The source of this T cell receptor (beta chain) is a study of shared clonotypes between healthy human individuals. For the study at large: CD4 naive and memory got three plates each, CD8 naive two, CD8 memory one.

CD8 cells regarded as naive lacked CD45RO, were positively chosen for CCR7, and omitted terminally differentiated effector memory CD45RA+ cells. The material for each subset, its genomic DNA, was split evenly across several immunoSEQ plates. Profiled with immunoSEQ multiplex PCR; TCRdb holds only in-frame clones, not every one. The table records 650,000 to 800,000 clones, about 92% of them present only once. This CDR3 comprises 16 residues. Germline V gene sequence: CDR1 MDHEN, CDR2 SYDVKM. The ends lost 4 bases at V and 12 bases at J; junction bases unmatched: 16. General study points: The donor pool, a small one, limited the genetic and exposure-history diversity represented. Non-shared clonotypes were found to have lower generation probabilities than the clonotypes that were shared by all four of the sorted-subset donors.

To note about this clone: Its matching antigen is unknown.

The TCR sequence derives from a man aged 30-40 years in good health. Sequencing input: naive CD8+ T cells sorted from blood. This rearrangement joins TRBV28 to TRBJ2-1; 9 bases map to TRBD1. CDR3 residues: CASSSLRTGVTVAQFF. The CDR3 nucleotides are TGTGCCAGCAGTTCACTAAGGACAGGGGTTACAGTCGCGCAGTTCTTC. The full variable domain, in which reference TRBV28 and TRBJ2-1 provide the parts outside the CDR3, is DVKVTQSSRYLVKRTGEKVFLECVQDMDHENMFWYRQDPGLGLRLIYFSYDVKMKEKGDIPEGYSVSREKKERFSLILESASTNQTSMYLCASSSLRTGVTVAQFFGPGTRLTVL.